These 13 T cell receptor beta chains originate from one sample sequenced in a study of PD-1 blockade in classical Hodgkin lymphoma. Brentuximab vedotin exposure varied, and every patient relapsed after autologous stem cell transplantation. The protocol was immunoSEQ multiplex PCR, while the TCRdb copy is restricted to in-frame clones and leaves out a portion. The repertoire has roughly 81,000 clones, 80% to 95% of them found once; the top ten carry approximately 2.6%. The specimen was peripheral blood mononuclear cells (PBMCs), collected before the second cycle of nivolumab. All receptors derive from a human donor with classical Hodgkin lymphoma.

This clone was seen once. The rearrangement joins TRBV28 to TRBJ1-3; D call uncertain. V was clipped by 5 bases and J by 0 bases, with 11 bases between them. Germline values: CDR1 MDHEN, CDR2 SYDVKM. The CDR3 consists of 15 residues. This chain's CDR3 is CASSERVGSGNTIYF. The DNA of the CDR3 is TGTGCCAGCAGTGAAAGGGTCGGCTCTGGAAACACCATATATTTT.

The chain employs TRBV25-1 and TRBJ2-7; 8 positions agree with TRBD1. The CDR3 spans 14 residues. Trimming cost V 4 bases and J 6 bases; bases outside gene matches: 8. Germline V gene data show CDR1 as MGHDK and CDR2 as SYGVNS. The CDR3 sequence is CASSARQGSREQYF. The CDR3 nucleotides read TGTGCCAGCAGTGCGAGACAGGGGTCCCGCGAGCAGTACTTC.

This sequence joins TRBV27 and TRBJ2-7; 8 positions match TRBD2. The V and J ends lost 2 bases and 1 base, in that order; junction bases with no gene match: 4. This CDR3 region has 15 residues. Germline CDR1 reads MNHEY; CDR2 reads SMNVEV (reference sequence). The CDR3 loop reads CASSLRGGQSYEQYF. The CDR3 nucleotides are TGTGCCAGCAGTTTACGCGGGGGGCAGTCCTACGAGCAGTACTTC.

The chain has TRBV6-1 and TRBJ1-1; TRBD1 is a possible D gene (5 bases). The length of the CDR3 is 15 residues. CDR1 is MNHNS, CDR2 SASEGT, per germline. The V and J ends lost 3 bases and 3 bases respectively, with 14 bases between them. DNA of the CDR3: TGTGCCAGCAGTGAGGGGCTTCGACGGGACACTGAAGCTTTCTTT. Translating gives CASSEGLRRDTEAFF.

In DNA form, the CDR3 reads TGCGCCAGCAGCCCCGGACTTTCTGAAGATACGCAGTATTTT. Residues: CASSPGLSEDTQYF. The chain carries TRBV5-1 and TRBJ2-3; D may be TRBD2 (5 bases). V shed 4 bases and J shed 5 bases, with 14 bases lying between them. Germline V lookup: CDR1 SGHRS, CDR2 YFSETQ. The CDR3 has 14 residues.

The rearrangement joins TRBV28 to TRBJ2-5; TRBD1 agrees at 11 bases. From germline, CDR1 is MDHEN and CDR2 SYDVKM. V shed 6 bases, J shed 2 bases, and the junction held 5 bases outside the gene matches. This CDR3 has 15 residues. Here the CDR3 reads CASSNRDRGQETQYF. The CDR3 DNA reads as TGTGCCAGCAGCAACAGGGACAGGGGGCAAGAGACCCAGTACTTC.

This chain links TRBV27 with TRBJ2-3; D could derive from TRBD1 or TRBD2 (5 bases each). CDR1 MNHEY and CDR2 SMNVEV come from the germline V gene (reference sequence). Trimming pared 2 bases from V and 6 bases from J, leaving 15 bases between. The CDR3 contains 15 residues. The CDR3 region has the DNA TGTGCCAGCAGTTTAGGTGGGACCTTGGGGGATACGCAGTATTTT. As protein: CASSLGGTLGDTQYF.

The chain uses TRBV9 and TRBJ1-5, with no clear D. V dropped 3 bases and J dropped 4 bases, with 8 bases sitting between them. The CDR3 totals 13 residues. Germline values: CDR1 SGDLS, CDR2 YYNGEE. The CDR3 loop reads CASSGTGNQPQHF. The DNA of the CDR3 is TGTGCCAGCAGCGGGACGGGGAATCAGCCCCAGCATTTT. Full variable domain (rest looked up from reference TRBV9 and TRBJ1-5): DSGVTQTPKHLITATGQRVTLRCSPRSGDLSVYWYQQSLDQGLQFLIQYYNGEERAKGNILERFSAQQFPDLHSELNLSSLELGDSALYFCASSGTGNQPQHFGDGTRLSIL.

This clone was seen more than once but under ten times. The chain combines TRBV5-1 with TRBJ1-2; tentatively, D is TRBD1 (5 bases). V was trimmed by 2 bases and J by 7 bases, leaving 12 bases between them. CDR3 size: 13 residues. The V gene's germline CDR1 is SGHRS and CDR2 YFSETQ. CDR3 amino acids: CASSLDSRGGYTF. CDR3 coding DNA: TGCGCCAGCAGCTTAGACAGTCGCGGTGGCTACACCTTC.

The chain has TRBV29-1 and TRBJ1-2; D unclear. V lost 0 bases to trimming and J lost 7 bases, with 9 bases between them. CDR1 and CDR2 (germline): SQVTM, ANQGSEA. CDR3 length equals 12 residues. The CDR3 region is CSVEDPPIGYTF. Here the CDR3 DNA reads TGCAGCGTTGAAGATCCCCCGATTGGCTACACCTTC. The full variable domain, its missing parts supplied by reference TRBV29-1 and TRBJ1-2, is SAVISQKPSRDICQRGTSLTIQCQVDSQVTMMFWYRQQPGQSLTLIATANQGSEATYESGFVIDKFPISRPNLTFSTLTVSNMSPEDSSIYLCSVEDPPIGYTFGSGTRLTVV.

CDR3 residues: CASDGWERNEQFF. CDR3 sequence (DNA): TGTGCCAGCGACGGGTGGGAGAGGAATGAGCAGTTCTTC. The chain links TRBV9 to TRBJ2-1, with D maybe TRBD2 (5 bases). Germline V gene sequence: CDR1 SGDLS, CDR2 YYNGEE. The CDR3 has 13 residues. The V end was cut by 7 bases, the J end by 7 bases, with 15 bases between.

V usage is TRBV4-1 and J usage is TRBJ1-1; D call uncertain. Trimming shortened V by 9 bases and J by 1 base, and 9 bases separated the two germline ends. This CDR3 has 12 amino acids. CDR1 MGHRA and CDR2 YSYEKL come from the germline V gene. The CDR3 sequence: CASSDWNTEAFF. The CDR3 DNA is TGCGCCAGTTCGGACTGGAACACTGAAGCTTTCTTT.

The chain couples TRBV2 to TRBJ2-1; 9 nucleotides agree with TRBD2. Unmatched junction bases numbered 30, after V lost 7 bases and J lost 11 bases. Germline loops: CDR1 SNHLY, CDR2 FYNNEI. The CDR3 has 20 amino acids. The DNA of the CDR3 is TGTGCCAGCACCTCAACTCGGCGGGAGGGCCGGATTCATGGGAAGGGGAAGCAGTTCTTC. It translates to CASTSTRREGRIHGKGKQFF.